This T cell receptor beta chain was recorded in a study of CD8+ T cells in alopecia areata. The study, taken as a whole, reports: Mouse data revealed clearer TCR sharing than patient data did, a gap possibly tied to HLA.

Isolated RNA was reverse transcribed into cDNA used as the sequencing template. Measured with immunoSEQ multiplex PCR; TCRdb has only the in-frame clones, and not every one. The sample has some 200,000 clones; 56% are singletons. This clone was seen just once. Its specificity is unknown. PBMCs served as the source from which CD4+ and CD8+ T cells were sorted. The material sequenced was CD8+ T cells sorted from blood. The sequence was collected from a human donor in good health.

The CDR3 DNA is TGCGCCAGCAGTCCAACACGAGGACAGGGCCGAAATTCACCCCTCCACTTT. Translation: CASSPTRGQGRNSPLHF. J is TRBJ1-6 and V is TRBV23-1; 8 bases agree with TRBD1. TRBV23-1 is an open reading frame whose function is uncertain. The CDR3 is 17 amino acids. The J segment lost 7 bases and the V segment lost 4 bases, leaving 12 bases of the junction unmatched.